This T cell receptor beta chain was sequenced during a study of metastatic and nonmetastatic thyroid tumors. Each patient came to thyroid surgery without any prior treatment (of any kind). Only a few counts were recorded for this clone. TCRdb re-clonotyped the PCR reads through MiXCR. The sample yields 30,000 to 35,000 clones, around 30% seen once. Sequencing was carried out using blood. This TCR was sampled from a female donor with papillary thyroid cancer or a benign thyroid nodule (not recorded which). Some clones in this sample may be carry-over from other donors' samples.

In nucleotides, the CDR3 is TGTGCCAGCCGGGGGGGTTCCGCCTATGGCTACACCTTC. Translation gives CASRGGSAYGYTF. The chain has TRBV19 and TRBJ1-2, with a possible D match to TRBD1 (5 bases). The CDR3 extends over 13 amino acids. The V gene lost 9 bases and the J gene lost 4 bases, with 15 bases spanning the gap. The V gene's germline CDR1 is LNHDA and CDR2 SQIVND (reference sequence).